This T cell receptor beta chain is from a study of cytomegalovirus exposure and HLA in healthy donors (dated 2017 in TCRdb). About the full investigation: In an earlier analysis of some 610 of the donors, 250 to 300 Gb of sequence data and 100 million or so unique TCR beta sequences from 150 million to 200 million T cells were reported. To predict cytomegalovirus infection status, the study brought together high-throughput TCR immunosequencing, statistical association of individual TCRs with disease status, and machine learning. On average, around 200,000 unique TCR beta nucleotide sequences were sequenced per donor among 350 to 400 genotyped donors of the cohort, with 15% to 20% of those sequences being non-productive. An early release that covered about 640 HLA-typed donors contained approximately 300 gigabases of sequencing data and about 84 million unique TCR sequences. Donor age, sex, ethnicity and CMV serostatus were collected together with the repertoire data. Using immunosequencing, the study profiled T cell repertoires from about 610 subjects and related those repertoires to cytomegalovirus serostatus. An earlier analysis of 450 to 750 of the donors used high-throughput TCR beta sequencing to judge whether each TCR beta V gene segment behaved as functional or pseudogenic. The study aimed to test whether signatures of past pathogen exposure could be identified by cataloging public T cell receptors. The later analysis used no new phenotypic data to find candidate immune exposures, relying instead on TCR beta sequences and their occurrence across donors. In a later analysis, previously published TCR beta repertoires from 666 donors were re-analyzed and high-resolution HLA genotyping was added so that TCR occurrence patterns could be studied. Of the 300 to 500 genotyped donors, more than 75% were placed in the genetic ancestry cluster associated with self-reported Caucasian donors. All discovery cohort repertoires had been generated using a single sequencing platform. Class I and class II HLA loci were covered by the typing at four-digit resolution. Typing coverage varied by locus: 629-630 donors for A, B, C, DRB1 and DQB1; about 520 for DQA1; around 570 for DPA1; roughly 450 for DPB1. Because of strong linkage in the cohort, five DR-DQ haplotypes were treated as single units for association and clustering. Along with the roughly 700-subject first cohort, a separate validation cohort of around 120 different subjects was used. Genome-wide SNP genotypes for about 55% of the 666 donors were used in a later genetic analysis, which treated that subset as a discovery cohort.

Trimming accounts for 6 bases at V and 7 bases at J, while the number of junction bases matched to no gene is 17. The germline V gene yields SQVTM for CDR1 and ANQGSEA for CDR2. The CDR3 holds 16 amino acids from the cysteine to the phenylalanine. The kept DNA is CDR3 alone, 48 bases in frame from the first base. The cohort was made up of approximately 700 healthy bone marrow donors. At the time of sampling, every cohort member was nominally healthy, though immune exposures that went unrecorded were likely present. The donor was CMV seropositive and was included in the group of 300 or so seropositive cohort members. Every donor gave a peripheral blood sample, and the peripheral blood mononuclear cells from that sample were used for TCR beta sequencing. Genomic DNA was extracted from the blood cell samples with the Qiagen DNeasy Blood Extraction Kit. Library preparation employed the immunoSEQ multiplex PCR assay. For the multiplex PCR, a mixture combining 60 forward primers for TCR Vbeta segments and 13 reverse primers for TCR Jbeta segments was used. A multiplex PCR assay on genomic DNA amplified the CDR3 region of rearranged TCR beta genes. Amplified TCR beta libraries were sequenced as 87-base-pair reads on the Illumina HiSeq System. The original methods were these. A later analysis tallied 75 million to 85 million unique TCR beta chains across the 700 or so repertoires, and around 12 million of those chains were shared by two or more donors. Raw reads were error-corrected and collapsed into unique sequences by a nearest-neighbor algorithm in which closely related sequences were merged to remove PCR and sequencing errors. Alignment of CDR3 sequences to IMGT reference sequences was used to assign V, D and J gene segments. Each retained sequence needed at least a six-nucleotide match to both a V gene segment and a J gene segment. Rearrangements were called productive when the CDR3 lacked stop codons and stayed in frame with V and J; all others were non-productive. CDR3 was defined according to IMGT convention as the region running from the second conserved V-encoded cysteine to the conserved J-encoded phenylalanine. The earlier analysis of some 600 of the donors excluded sequences that lacked an unambiguous match to a single V gene segment. In an earlier analysis of 450 to 750 of the donors, a V segment was called functional when productive rearrangements were above 56.7%, and segregating when the standard deviation between donors exceeded 5%. A statistical classification framework was developed to diagnose cytomegalovirus status using the catalog of TCR beta chain sequences. V and J gene assignment, in a later analysis, came from comparing TCR nucleotide sequences with IMGT/GENE-DB human TR gene sequences. In a later analysis, CDR3 sequences and most-parsimonious VDJ recombination scenarios were assigned using the TCRdist pipeline. A later analysis defined each TCR beta chain by its CDR3 amino acid sequence plus V-gene family, and excluded reads lacking a unique V-gene family. A later analysis removed 592 highly shared, low-generation-probability nucleotide sequences to deal with suspected cross-contamination and a sequencing artifact. A later analysis calculated a clonal expansion index for each public chain from normalized within-repertoire ranks of inferred template counts. A later analysis computed generation probabilities with a VDJ recombination model fitted to out-of-frame rearrangements, and checked the results against IGoR. In a later analysis, TCR-TCR, TCR-HLA and TCR-CMV co-occurrence was scored with hypergeometric tests, and a repertoire-size bias correction was applied to TCR pairs. False discovery rates were estimated in a later analysis by permuting HLA or CMV assignments 20 times. In a later analysis, co-occurring TCRs were grouped using DBSCAN, with TCRdist sequence similarity added in when clustering inside HLA-allele-positive subsets. For co-occurrence clustering, repertoires with fewer than 30,000 or more than 120,000 public chains were excluded, along with several repertoires with anomalous nucleotide sharing. In TCRdb, the immuneACCESS table is reduced to in-frame sequences with V and J assigned. These tables do not hold every clone; where another copy was compared, an unresolved V gene accounts for under half, and the others remain unexplained. V and J calls and clone size are those listed in that table; D and trimming were worked out from the DNA. The sample table records around 200,000 clones; around 76% of these occur just once. The top ten clonotypes cover about 2.1% of the sample.

Worth noting for this clone: Its binding antigen is unknown. It has no much larger one-base neighbor in the sample; base qualities were not kept.

Findings and caveats that apply to the study as a whole: According to a later genetic analysis, donors in an Asian-associated ancestry cluster had fewer N-insertions in productive TCRs than the approximately 650-donor mean. The classifier was reported to diagnose cytomegalovirus status with high specificity and sensitivity in both the original and validation cohorts. A cluster of highly shared sequence variants was judged likely to be a technical artifact of the sequencing pipeline. While some public TCRs were present in many individuals, most TCR sequences turned up only very rarely across donors. According to a later analysis, TCR association rates differed among HLA loci, with DRB1 alleles showing the most associated TCRs and HLA-C alleles showing the fewest. Assigning TCR associations to individual alleles was difficult when HLA alleles, especially DR and DQ, strongly co-occurred. Roughly uniform sequencing depth across donors was assumed in presence/absence analyses, although this assumption may not hold. Some IMGT-functional V segments, including TRBV6-2 and TRBV6-3, could not be told apart with the 87-base-pair reads, so those segments were excluded. According to the authors, the approach could potentially be generalized to other disease states and immunological phenotypes. A further reported finding was that TCR beta sequences accurately predicted the HLA-A and HLA-B alleles for most subjects in the first cohort. In a later genetic analysis, a missense DCLRE1C variant was associated with V-gene and J-gene trimming of TCR beta chains, and the association was replicated in an independent cohort. In a later analysis, most CMV-associated TCR beta chains were found to appear HLA-restricted, with HLA associations seemingly driven largely by CMV exposure. Three of the identified cytomegalovirus-associated TCR beta chains were confirmed in vitro to be specific for cytomegalovirus antigens. This cohort had only TCR beta chains sequenced, and the lack of alpha or paired-chain data limited which features could be detected. CMV serostatus was the only immune exposure information available for the cohort. A later analysis found that HLA-associated TCR beta chains were more clonally expanded and had lower generation probabilities than equally common non-associated chains. Because some donors lacked HLA typing at each locus, the association tests relied only on the typed subset. An earlier analysis of approximately 530 of the donors showed that most TCR beta V segments appeared in productive rearrangements either about 87% or about 30% of the time, which broadly matched IMGT annotations. Linkage disequilibrium might explain the correlated functional status among segregating V segments, but an unknown experimental factor could not be ruled out. According to a later analysis, parvovirus B19, influenza, CMV and Epstein-Barr virus appeared linked to several top co-occurrence clusters. Because counts were too low, 15 to 20 rarely observed V segments, including chromosome 9 orphons, were excluded from the earlier analysis of under 650 of the donors. In a later analysis, some 17,000 TCR beta sequences were associated with specific HLA alleles at a false discovery rate of 0.05. In the study, some 160 TCR beta chains were listed as associated with cytomegalovirus.

This clonotype originated in a woman aged 25 to 45 in good health and CMV-seropositive. Sequenced material: PBMCs. Recombination linked TRBV29-1 to TRBJ1-1, with TRBD1 matching 10 junction bases. The sequence in DNA is TGCAGCGTAGACAGGGGGCGCGAATTAGCGTCGGGTGAAGCTTTCTTT. Translated, it reads CSVDRGRELASGEAFF.